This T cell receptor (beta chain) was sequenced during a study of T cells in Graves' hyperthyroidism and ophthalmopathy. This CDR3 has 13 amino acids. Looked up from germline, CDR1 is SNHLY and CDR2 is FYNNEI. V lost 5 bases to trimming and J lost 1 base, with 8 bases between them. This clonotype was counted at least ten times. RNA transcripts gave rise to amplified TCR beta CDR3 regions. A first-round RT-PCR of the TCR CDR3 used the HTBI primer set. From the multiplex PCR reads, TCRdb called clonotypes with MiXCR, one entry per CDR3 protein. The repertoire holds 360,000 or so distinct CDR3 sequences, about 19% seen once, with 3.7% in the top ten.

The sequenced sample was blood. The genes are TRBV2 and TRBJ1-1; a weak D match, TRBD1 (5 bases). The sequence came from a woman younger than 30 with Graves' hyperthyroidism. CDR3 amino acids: CASSRQPNTEAFF. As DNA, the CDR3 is TGTGCCAGCAGTCGACAGCCGAACACTGAAGCTTTCTTT.